This is a list of T cell receptor beta chains from one sample in a study of cytomegalovirus exposure and HLA in healthy donors. Some clones are missing from TCRdb's copy, which holds only in-frame ones; the method was immunoSEQ multiplex PCR. The data hold around 170,000 clones, with 84% observed a single time. The source material was PBMCs. Receptors were obtained from a woman aged 45-60 years in good health and CMV-seropositive. The CDR3 runs from the conserved cysteine through the conserved F or W. The D gene is left open where the match is weak. Clone size is stated in some rows and not others, as once, few, many or a class when expanded.

CDR3aa: CASSEGVSGGTVEQFF
CDR3nt: TGTGCCAGCAGCGAGGGGGTTAGCGGGGGGACAGTTGAGCAGTTCTTC
d_gene: TRBD2
j_gene: TRBJ2-1
abundance: NA
v_gene: TRBV9

CDR3aa: CASSPGQGVDTQYF
CDR3nt: TGCGCCAGCAGCCCTGGACAGGGGGTAGATACGCAGTATTTT
d_gene: TRBD1
j_gene: TRBJ2-3
abundance: NA
v_gene: TRBV5-1

CDR3aa: CASSLELNTGELFF
CDR3nt: TGCGCCAGCAGCTTGGAGCTGAACACCGGGGAGCTGTTTTTT
d_gene: NA
j_gene: TRBJ2-2
abundance: NA
v_gene: TRBV5-1

CDR3aa: CASSSWSNEKLFF
CDR3nt: TGTGCCAGCAGTTCTTGGAGTAATGAAAAACTGTTTTTT
d_gene: NA
j_gene: TRBJ1-4
abundance: NA
v_gene: TRBV27

CDR3aa: CASITQGTHEQYF
CDR3nt: TGTGCCAGCATTACTCAGGGCACCCACGAGCAGTACTTC
d_gene: NA
j_gene: TRBJ2-7
abundance: NA
v_gene: TRBV28

CDR3aa: CASSLGRAGWETQYF
CDR3nt: TGTGCCAGCAGCTTGGGGCGAGCGGGGTGGGAGACCCAGTACTTC
d_gene: TRBD2
j_gene: TRBJ2-5
abundance: NA
v_gene: TRBV5-6

CDR3aa: CASNNLAGGLVDTQYF
CDR3nt: TGTGCCAGCAACAACTTAGCGGGGGGGCTTGTAGATACGCAGTATTTT
d_gene: TRBD2
j_gene: TRBJ2-3
abundance: NA
v_gene: TRBV6-6

CDR3aa: CASSSGQGGYGYTF
CDR3nt: TGTGCCAGCAGTTCCGGACAGGGAGGCTATGGCTACACCTTC
d_gene: TRBD1
j_gene: TRBJ1-2
abundance: once
v_gene: TRBV6-5

CDR3aa: CASSAGTGGLVNTEAFF
CDR3nt: TGTGCCAGCAGCGCAGGGACAGGGGGCTTAGTGAACACTGAAGCTTTCTTT
d_gene: TRBD1
j_gene: TRBJ1-1
abundance: few
v_gene: TRBV7-8

CDR3aa: CASSPGRTNSYEQYF
CDR3nt: TGTGCCAGCAGCCCCGGGAGAACCAACTCCTACGAGCAGTACTTC
d_gene: NA
j_gene: TRBJ2-7
abundance: NA
v_gene: TRBV7-8

CDR3aa: CASGMTPGQKAYEQYF
CDR3nt: TGCGCCAGCGGCATGACCCCGGGACAGAAAGCCTACGAGCAGTACTTC
d_gene: TRBD1
j_gene: TRBJ2-7
abundance: NA
v_gene: TRBV5-1

CDR3aa: CASSVALSVSDYGYTF
CDR3nt: TGTGCCAGCAGTGTTGCTTTGTCGGTCTCGGACTATGGCTACACCTTC
d_gene: NA
j_gene: TRBJ1-2
abundance: few
v_gene: TRBV6-1

CDR3aa: CASSQGTGNQETQYF
CDR3nt: TGTGCCAGCAGCCAAGGTACAGGGAACCAAGAGACCCAGTACTTC
d_gene: NA
j_gene: TRBJ2-5
abundance: NA
v_gene: TRBV4-2

CDR3aa: CASSQESGPSLRGTEAFF
CDR3nt: TGTGCCAGCAGCCAAGAATCCGGCCCTTCTCTCCGGGGGACTGAAGCTTTCTTT
d_gene: NA
j_gene: TRBJ1-1
abundance: NA
v_gene: TRBV4-2

CDR3aa: CATSSTGDEQYF
CDR3nt: TGTGCCACCAGCAGCACCGGGGACGAGCAGTACTTC
d_gene: NA
j_gene: TRBJ2-7
abundance: NA
v_gene: TRBV15

CDR3aa: CASSLGTQQYF
CDR3nt: TGTGCCAGCAGCTTAGGTACACAGCAGTACTTC
d_gene: NA
j_gene: TRBJ2-7
abundance: NA
v_gene: TRBV7-2

CDR3aa: CASSLIAQSSYEQYF
CDR3nt: TGTGCCAGCAGCTTGATAGCGCAGAGCTCCTACGAGCAGTACTTC
d_gene: NA
j_gene: TRBJ2-7
abundance: NA
v_gene: TRBV5-6

CDR3aa: CASRFRLRGDTQYF
CDR3nt: TGTGCCAGCAGATTCCGTTTGAGAGGAGATACGCAGTATTTT
d_gene: NA
j_gene: TRBJ2-3
abundance: NA
v_gene: TRBV6-5

CDR3aa: CASTRGGGGYGYTF
CDR3nt: TGTGCCAGCACCCGAGGGGGCGGCGGCTATGGCTACACCTTC
d_gene: TRBD1
j_gene: TRBJ1-2
abundance: NA
v_gene: TRBV5-4

CDR3aa: CASSLVPSGEQFF
CDR3nt: TGTGCCAGCAGCTTAGTTCCTAGCGGTGAGCAGTTCTTC
d_gene: TRBD2
j_gene: TRBJ2-1
abundance: NA
v_gene: TRBV7-8

CDR3aa: CASRTESEDGPQHF
CDR3nt: TGTGCCAGCAGGACGGAATCTGAGGATGGGCCCCAGCATTTT
d_gene: NA
j_gene: TRBJ1-5
abundance: once
v_gene: TRBV10-3

CDR3aa: CASSEVDSAGYEQYF
CDR3nt: TGTGCCAGCAGTGAAGTGGACAGTGCAGGCTACGAGCAGTACTTC
d_gene: NA
j_gene: TRBJ2-7
abundance: NA
v_gene: TRBV6-1

CDR3aa: CASTNYGTGGTEAFF
CDR3nt: TGTGCCAGTACGAACTACGGGACAGGGGGGACTGAAGCTTTCTTT
d_gene: TRBD1
j_gene: TRBJ1-1
abundance: NA
v_gene: TRBV19

CDR3aa: CASKRGQEAFF
CDR3nt: TGTGCCAGTAAGAGGGGACAGGAAGCTTTCTTT
d_gene: TRBD1
j_gene: TRBJ1-1
abundance: NA
v_gene: TRBV19

CDR3aa: CASSFGLAGGNEQFF
CDR3nt: TGTGCCAGCAGTTTCGGGCTAGCGGGGGGGAATGAGCAGTTCTTC
d_gene: TRBD2
j_gene: TRBJ2-1
abundance: few
v_gene: TRBV28

CDR3aa: CASSGQGLGNQPQHF
CDR3nt: TGTGCCAGCAGTGGCCAGGGATTGGGCAATCAGCCCCAGCATTTT
d_gene: NA
j_gene: TRBJ1-5
abundance: NA
v_gene: TRBV25-1

CDR3aa: CASSLATGYEQYF
CDR3nt: TGCGCCAGCAGCTTGGCCACGGGGTACGAGCAGTACTTC
d_gene: NA
j_gene: TRBJ2-7
abundance: few
v_gene: TRBV5-1